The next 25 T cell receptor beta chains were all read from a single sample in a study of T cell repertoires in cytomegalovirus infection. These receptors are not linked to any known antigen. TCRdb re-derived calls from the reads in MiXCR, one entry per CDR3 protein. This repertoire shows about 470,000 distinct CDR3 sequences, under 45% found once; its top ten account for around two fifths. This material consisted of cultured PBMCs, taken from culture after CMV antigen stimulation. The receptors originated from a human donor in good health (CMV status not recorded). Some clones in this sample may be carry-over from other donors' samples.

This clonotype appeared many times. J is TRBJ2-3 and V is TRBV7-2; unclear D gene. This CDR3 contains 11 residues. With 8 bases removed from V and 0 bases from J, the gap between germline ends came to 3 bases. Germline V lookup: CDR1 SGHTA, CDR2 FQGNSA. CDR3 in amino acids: CASGSTDTQYF. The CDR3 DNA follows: TGTGCCAGCGGAAGCACAGATACGCAGTATTTT.

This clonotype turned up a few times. The CDR3 nucleotides are TGTGCCAGCAGCCTACGCAAATGGGACCCCACAGATACGCAGTATTTT. Its protein product is CASSLRKWDPTDTQYF. V is TRBV7-8 and J is TRBJ2-3; TRBD1 or TRBD2 may be the D gene (5 bases each). Trimming took 5 bases from V and 2 from J, leaving 17 bases between them. This CDR3 has 16 amino acids. CDR1 is SGHVS, CDR2 FQNEAQ, per germline.

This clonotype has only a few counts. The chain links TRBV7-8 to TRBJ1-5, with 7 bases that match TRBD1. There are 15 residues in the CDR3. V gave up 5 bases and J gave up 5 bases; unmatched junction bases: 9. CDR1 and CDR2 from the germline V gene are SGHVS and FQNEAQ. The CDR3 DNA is TGTGCCAGCAGCGTACAGGGGACAAACTATCAGCCCCAGCATTTT. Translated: CASSVQGTNYQPQHF.

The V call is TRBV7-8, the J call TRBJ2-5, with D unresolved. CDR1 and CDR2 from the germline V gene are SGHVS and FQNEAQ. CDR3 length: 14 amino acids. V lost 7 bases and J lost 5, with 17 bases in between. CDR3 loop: CASNLRRILETQYF. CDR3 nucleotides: TGTGCCAGCAACCTGCGTCGGATTTTGGAGACCCAGTACTTC. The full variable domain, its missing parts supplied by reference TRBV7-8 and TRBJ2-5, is GAGVSQSPRYKVAKRGQDVALRCDPISGHVSLFWYQQALGQGPEFLTYFQNEAQLDKSGLPSDRFFAERPEGSVSTLKIQRTQQEDSAVYLCASNLRRILETQYFGPGTRLLVL.

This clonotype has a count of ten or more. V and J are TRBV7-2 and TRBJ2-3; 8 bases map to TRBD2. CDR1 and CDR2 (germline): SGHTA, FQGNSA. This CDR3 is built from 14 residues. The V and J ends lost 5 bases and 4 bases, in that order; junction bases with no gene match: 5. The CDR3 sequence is CASSIRAGADTQYF. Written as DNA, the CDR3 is TGTGCCAGCAGCATCCGAGCGGGGGCAGATACGCAGTATTTT.

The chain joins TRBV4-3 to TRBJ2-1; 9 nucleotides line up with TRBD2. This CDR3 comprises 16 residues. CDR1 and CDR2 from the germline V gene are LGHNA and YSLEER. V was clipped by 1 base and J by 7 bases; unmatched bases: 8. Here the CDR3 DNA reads TGCGCCAGCAGCCAAGGATTGCGGGAGGGCATTAATGAGCAGTTCTTC. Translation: CASSQGLREGINEQFF.

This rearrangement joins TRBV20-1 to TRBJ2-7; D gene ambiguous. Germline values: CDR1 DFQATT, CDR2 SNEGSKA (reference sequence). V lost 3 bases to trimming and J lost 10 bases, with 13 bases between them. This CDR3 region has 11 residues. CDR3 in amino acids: CSASLANSQYF. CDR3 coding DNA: TGCAGTGCTAGTTTGGCTAACAGCCAGTACTTC.

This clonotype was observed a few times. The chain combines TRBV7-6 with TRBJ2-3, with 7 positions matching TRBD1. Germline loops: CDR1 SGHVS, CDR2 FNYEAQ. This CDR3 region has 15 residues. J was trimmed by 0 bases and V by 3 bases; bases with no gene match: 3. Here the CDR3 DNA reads TGTGCCAGCAGCTTGGGACAGATTAGCACAGATACGCAGTATTTT. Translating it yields CASSLGQISTDTQYF.

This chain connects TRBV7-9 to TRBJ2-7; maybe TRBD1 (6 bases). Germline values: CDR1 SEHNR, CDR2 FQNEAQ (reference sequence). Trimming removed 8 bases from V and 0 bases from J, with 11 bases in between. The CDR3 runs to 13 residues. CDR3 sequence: CASGPDSSYEQYF. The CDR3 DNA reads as TGTGCCAGCGGGCCGGACAGCTCCTACGAGCAGTACTTC.

The CDR3 nucleotides are TGTGCCAGCAGTTATCTCCCGGGAGATAACTACGAGCAGTACTTC. It is translated as CASSYLPGDNYEQYF. This chain joins TRBV27 and TRBJ2-7, with D possibly TRBD2 on 6 matching bases. This CDR3 has 15 amino acids. Germline loops: CDR1 MNHEY, CDR2 SMNVEV (reference sequence). Trimming removed 4 bases from V and 3 bases from J, with 16 bases in between.

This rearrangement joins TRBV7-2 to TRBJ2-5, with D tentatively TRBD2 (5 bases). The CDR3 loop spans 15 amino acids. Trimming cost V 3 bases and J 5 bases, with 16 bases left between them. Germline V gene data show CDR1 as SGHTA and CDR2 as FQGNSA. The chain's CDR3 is CASSLLVMGGETQYF. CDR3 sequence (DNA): TGTGCCAGCAGCTTGCTTGTCATGGGCGGGGAGACCCAGTACTTC. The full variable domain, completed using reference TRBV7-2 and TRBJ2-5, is GAGVSQSPSNKVTEKGKDVELRCDPISGHTALYWYRQSLGQGLEFLIYFQGNSAPDKSGLPSDRFSAERTGGSVSTLTIQRTQQEDSAVYLCASSLLVMGGETQYFGPGTRLLVL.

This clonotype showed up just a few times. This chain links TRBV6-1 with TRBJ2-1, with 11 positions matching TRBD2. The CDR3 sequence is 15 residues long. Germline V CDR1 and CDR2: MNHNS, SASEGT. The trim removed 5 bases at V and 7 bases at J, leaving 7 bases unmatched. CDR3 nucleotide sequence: TGTGCCAGCAGTATGATAGCGGGGGGGAGGAATGAGCAGTTCTTC. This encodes CASSMIAGGRNEQFF.

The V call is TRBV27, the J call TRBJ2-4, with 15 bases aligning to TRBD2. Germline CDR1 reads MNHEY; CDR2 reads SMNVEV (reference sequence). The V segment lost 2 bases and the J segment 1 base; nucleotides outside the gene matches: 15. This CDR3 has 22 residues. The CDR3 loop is CASSLRTSGRALEAMAKNIQYF. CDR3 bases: TGTGCCAGCAGTTTACGGACTAGCGGGAGGGCCCTCGAGGCTATGGCCAAAAACATTCAGTACTTC.

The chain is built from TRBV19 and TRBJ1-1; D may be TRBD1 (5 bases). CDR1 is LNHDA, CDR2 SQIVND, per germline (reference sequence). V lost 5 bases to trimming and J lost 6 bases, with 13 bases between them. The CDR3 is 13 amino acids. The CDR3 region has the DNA TGTGCCAGTAGTCCGGGGGGGTCCGCTGAAGCTTTCTTT. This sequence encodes CASSPGGSAEAFF. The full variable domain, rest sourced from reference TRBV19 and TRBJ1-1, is DGGITQSPKYLFRKEGQNVTLSCEQNLNHDAMYWYRQDPGQGLRLIYYSQIVNDFQKGDIAEGYSVSREKKESFPLTVTSAQKNPTAFYLCASSPGGSAEAFFGQGTRLTVV.

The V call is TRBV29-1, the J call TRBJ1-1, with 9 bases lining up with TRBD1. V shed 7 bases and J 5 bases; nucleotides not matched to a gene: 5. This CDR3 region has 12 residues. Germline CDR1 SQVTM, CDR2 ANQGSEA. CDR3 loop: CSAGQGRTEAFF. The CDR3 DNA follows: TGCAGCGCCGGACAGGGGAGGACTGAAGCTTTCTTT.

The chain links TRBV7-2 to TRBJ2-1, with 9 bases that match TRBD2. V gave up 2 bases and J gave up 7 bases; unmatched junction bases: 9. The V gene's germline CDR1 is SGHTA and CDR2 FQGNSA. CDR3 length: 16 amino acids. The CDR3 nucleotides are TGTGCCAGCAGCTTAACCCTTGCGGGAGGGTGGAATGAGCAGTTCTTC. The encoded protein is CASSLTLAGGWNEQFF.

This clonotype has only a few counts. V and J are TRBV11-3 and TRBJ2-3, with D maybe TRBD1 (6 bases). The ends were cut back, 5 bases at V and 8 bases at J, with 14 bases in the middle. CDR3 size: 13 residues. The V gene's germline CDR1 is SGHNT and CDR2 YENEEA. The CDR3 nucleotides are TGTGCCAGCAGCCTAGGACAGTTCGGTACGCAGTATTTT. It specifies CASSLGQFGTQYF.

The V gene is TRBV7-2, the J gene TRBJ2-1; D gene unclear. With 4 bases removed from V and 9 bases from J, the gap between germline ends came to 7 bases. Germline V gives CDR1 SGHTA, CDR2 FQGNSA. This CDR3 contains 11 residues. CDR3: CASSYYGEQFF. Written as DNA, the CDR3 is TGTGCCAGCAGCTACTACGGTGAGCAGTTCTTC.

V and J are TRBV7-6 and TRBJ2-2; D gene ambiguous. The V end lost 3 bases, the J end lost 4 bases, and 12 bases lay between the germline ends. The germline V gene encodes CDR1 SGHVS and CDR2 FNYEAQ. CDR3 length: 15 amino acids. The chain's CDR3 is CASSFFSPSTGELFF. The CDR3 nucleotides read TGTGCCAGCAGCTTCTTTTCTCCGAGCACCGGGGAGCTGTTTTTT.

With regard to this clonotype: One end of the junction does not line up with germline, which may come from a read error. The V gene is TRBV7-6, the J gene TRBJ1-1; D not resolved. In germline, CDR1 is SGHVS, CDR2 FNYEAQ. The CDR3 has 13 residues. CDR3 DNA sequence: TGTGCCAGCAGCTTAGGGGCGGAGACAACCTTGTCCTTT. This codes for CASSLGAETTLSF.

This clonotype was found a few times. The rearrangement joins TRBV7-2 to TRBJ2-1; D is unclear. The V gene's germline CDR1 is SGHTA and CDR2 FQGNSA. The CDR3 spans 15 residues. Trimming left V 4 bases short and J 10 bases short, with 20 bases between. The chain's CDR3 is CASSSRYSTHREQFF. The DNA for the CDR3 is TGTGCCAGCAGCTCTAGGTACTCGACCCACCGGGAGCAGTTCTTC.

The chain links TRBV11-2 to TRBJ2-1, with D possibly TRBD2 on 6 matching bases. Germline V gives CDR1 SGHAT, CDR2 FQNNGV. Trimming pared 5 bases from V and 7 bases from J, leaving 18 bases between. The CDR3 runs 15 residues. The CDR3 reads CASSAVSGAQNEQFF. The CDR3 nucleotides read TGTGCCAGCAGCGCCGTTAGCGGAGCGCAAAATGAGCAGTTCTTC.

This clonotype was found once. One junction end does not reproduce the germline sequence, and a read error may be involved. The CDR3 DNA is TGTGCCAGCTCACCCCCTGACCTAAGGGCAGTGCAGTGGTTC. Translating gives CASSPPDLRAVQWF. The chain carries TRBV18 and TRBJ2-7; D not certain. This CDR3 has 14 amino acids. From germline, CDR1 is KGHSH and CDR2 LQKENI.

CDR3 amino acids: CASSSTGGRVQPQHF. CDR3 nucleotides: TGTGCCAGCAGCTCCACAGGCGGGAGAGTACAGCCCCAGCATTTT. This chain uses TRBV7-8 with TRBJ1-5; D may be TRBD1 (5 bases). V lost 4 bases, J lost 7 bases, and 17 bases lay in between. The germline gives CDR1 SGHVS, CDR2 FQNEAQ. The CDR3 is 15 amino acids.

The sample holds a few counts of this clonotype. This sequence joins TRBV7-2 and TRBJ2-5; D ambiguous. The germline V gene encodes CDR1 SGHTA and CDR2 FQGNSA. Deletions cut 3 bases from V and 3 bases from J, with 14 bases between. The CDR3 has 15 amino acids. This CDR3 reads CASSFKYGWEETQYF. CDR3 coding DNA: TGTGCCAGCAGCTTTAAATACGGGTGGGAAGAGACCCAGTACTTC.